The 27 T cell receptor beta chains reported below all come from one sample, sequenced in a study of CD8+ T cells in alopecia areata. It was cDNA, reverse transcribed from extracted RNA, that served as the sequencing template. TCRdb's copy holds only in-frame clones and misses some; the assay was immunoSEQ multiplex PCR. The profile shows 160,000 or so clones, 65% of them singletons. The treatment was: oral pan-JAK inhibitor, 5-10 mg twice daily. This material consisted of CD4+ T cells sorted from blood, taken at week 4, from a patient treated with tofacitinib. The receptors derive from a human donor with alopecia areata.

This chain links TRBV29-1 with TRBJ1-6; the match to TRBD1 covers 7 bases. This CDR3 is 14 amino acids long. V shed 7 bases, J shed 8 bases, and the junction held 11 bases outside the gene matches. CDR1 SQVTM and CDR2 ANQGSEA come from the germline V gene. The CDR3 DNA is TGCAGCGCCCAGACAGGGAATAGTGATTCACCCCTCCACTTT. This sequence encodes CSAQTGNSDSPLHF.

This clone was picked up a small number of times. The chain has TRBV29-1 and TRBJ2-1, with a weak D call TRBD1 (7 bases). Germline values: CDR1 SQVTM, CDR2 ANQGSEA. The CDR3 extends over 10 amino acids. V lost 7 bases to trimming and J lost 11 bases, with 12 bases between them. The CDR3 region has the DNA TGCAGCGCTTCAGGGGGGCAGCAGTTCTTC. As protein: CSASGGQQFF.

This chain connects TRBV5-1 to TRBJ2-5, with D perhaps being TRBD1 or TRBD2 (6 bases each). Germline V lookup: CDR1 SGHRS, CDR2 YFSETQ. V lost 3 bases, J lost 4 bases, and 16 bases lay in between. This CDR3 spans 15 amino acids. The CDR3: CASSSMSGAGETQYF. The CDR3 region has the DNA TGCGCCAGCAGCTCTATGTCGGGGGCCGGAGAGACCCAGTACTTC.

This clone has only a few counts. This sequence joins TRBV7-2 and TRBJ2-7; no clear D gene. Trimming removed 5 bases from V and 0 bases from J, with 11 bases in between. The CDR3 is 14 amino acids. CDR1 and CDR2 (germline): SGHTA, FQGNSA. DNA of the CDR3: TGTGCCAGCAGCCCTAGGGCCCACTCCTACGAGCAGTACTTC. Translated: CASSPRAHSYEQYF.

This chain connects TRBV5-6 to TRBJ2-5; the D is unclear. The CDR3 runs to 13 residues. Trimming took 3 bases from V and 1 from J, leaving 7 bases between them. Germline CDR1 SGHDT, CDR2 YYEEEE. The CDR3 loop is CASSSVPQETQYF. CDR3 coding DNA: TGTGCCAGCAGCTCGGTCCCCCAAGAGACCCAGTACTTC.

The genes are TRBV6-1 and TRBJ1-1; D is unresolved. The germline V and J ends were trimmed by 1 base and 1 base, with 4 bases remaining between them. CDR3 length: 13 amino acids. CDR1 and CDR2 from the germline V gene are MNHNS and SASEGT. The CDR3, as DNA: TGTGCCAGCAGTGAAGGAGCGAACACTGAAGCTTTCTTT. Amino acids: CASSEGANTEAFF.

The chain uses TRBV14 and TRBJ2-4, with 9 bases that match TRBD1. Germline V gene data show CDR1 as SGHDN and CDR2 as FVKESK. Losses at the gene ends were 6 bases for V and 2 bases for J; bases not matched to a gene: 8. The CDR3 totals 16 residues. The chain's CDR3 is CASSQGTGRPKNIQYF. The CDR3, as DNA: TGTGCCAGCAGTCAGGGGACAGGGCGACCCAAAAACATTCAGTACTTC.

This rearrangement joins TRBV11-3 to TRBJ2-5; no definite D call. The CDR3 loop spans 13 amino acids. Germline assignment: CDR1 SGHNT and CDR2 YENEEA. Trimming left V 5 bases short and J 5 bases short, with 12 bases between. The CDR3 region is CASSPCSHETQYF. The CDR3 DNA reads TGTGCCAGCAGCCCCTGCAGCCATGAGACCCAGTACTTC.

This clone occurred a few times. DNA of the CDR3: TGTGCCAGCAGCACCGATACTCAGGGATTACGCTCCTACAATGAGCAGTTCTTC. Its protein is CASSTDTQGLRSYNEQFF. V is TRBV7-6 and J is TRBJ2-1; perhaps TRBD1 as D (5 bases). The CDR3 totals 18 residues. The V gene's germline CDR1 is SGHVS and CDR2 FNYEAQ. Trimming removed 5 bases from V and 0 bases from J, with 20 bases in between.

This chain connects TRBV30 to TRBJ2-5; D unclear. Trimming removed 3 bases from V and 4 bases from J, with 6 bases in between. The CDR3 contains 11 residues. Germline V gene lookup returns CDR1 GTSNPN and CDR2 SVGIG (reference sequence). CDR3 protein: CAWRSRETQYF. The CDR3 DNA follows: TGTGCCTGGAGAAGTCGAGAGACCCAGTACTTC.

J is TRBJ2-5 and V is TRBV27; possibly TRBD2 for D (6 bases). The germline V gene encodes CDR1 MNHEY and CDR2 SMNVEV (reference sequence). V gave up 6 bases and J gave up 5 bases, with 13 bases separating them. The CDR3 runs to 13 residues. CDR3 nucleotides: TGTGCCAGCAGAATCCTAAGCGGGGAGACCCAGTACTTC. This translates into CASRILSGETQYF.

The genes are TRBV27 and TRBJ1-6, with D possibly TRBD1 on 5 matching bases. The germline V gene encodes CDR1 MNHEY and CDR2 SMNVEV (reference sequence). This CDR3 has 17 amino acids. The V and J ends lost 5 bases and 5 bases respectively, with 19 bases between them. The CDR3 loop is CASSPRGWGIDNSPLHF. CDR3 in DNA: TGTGCCAGCAGTCCGCGCGGCTGGGGGATCGATAATTCACCCCTCCACTTT.

The V and J genes are TRBV5-1 and TRBJ1-6; 9 bases match TRBD1. The CDR3 extends over 15 amino acids. The V segment lost 4 bases and the J segment 8 bases; nucleotides outside the gene matches: 7. CDR1 is SGHRS, CDR2 YFSETQ, per germline. This CDR3 is CASSQGQGIYSPLHF. In DNA, the CDR3 is TGCGCCAGCAGCCAAGGACAGGGGATTTATTCACCCCTCCACTTT.

The V and J genes are TRBV7-3 and TRBJ2-1; no reliable D call. The CDR3 is 12 residues long. V dropped 1 base and J dropped 8 bases, with 6 bases sitting between them. Germline V CDR1 and CDR2: SGHTA, FQGTGA. CDR3 nucleotide sequence: TGTGCCAGCAGCTTAATTGGGCATGAGCAGTTCTTC. Encoded protein: CASSLIGHEQFF.

This rearrangement joins TRBV5-1 to TRBJ1-1, with D possibly TRBD1 on 6 matching bases. From germline, CDR1 is SGHRS and CDR2 YFSETQ. The CDR3 totals 12 residues. With 1 base removed from V and 11 bases from J, the gap between germline ends came to 12 bases. CDR3 protein: CASSLPGDSAFF. CDR3 coding DNA: TGCGCCAGCAGCTTGCCAGGGGACTCTGCTTTCTTT.

The rearrangement uses TRBV6-5 and TRBJ2-3; D unclear. CDR1 and CDR2 from the germline V gene are MNHEY and SVGAGI. V was cut by 5 bases and J by 5 bases, with 11 bases left in between. There are 13 residues in the CDR3. CDR3 amino acids: CASSTSMGDTQYF. The CDR3 bases are TGTGCCAGCAGTACCTCTATGGGAGATACGCAGTATTTT.

V gene TRBV9 combines with J gene TRBJ1-1; 10 nucleotides match TRBD1. The J segment lost 0 bases and the V segment lost 5 bases, leaving 4 bases of the junction unmatched. Germline V gene sequence: CDR1 SGDLS, CDR2 YYNGEE. The CDR3 has 15 residues. CDR3 amino acids: CASRRTGGMNTEAFF. DNA of the CDR3: TGTGCCAGCAGACGGACAGGGGGAATGAACACTGAAGCTTTCTTT.

The chain recombines TRBV11-2 with TRBJ2-7; D gene ambiguous. The CDR3 is made up of 10 amino acids. Per the germline V gene, CDR1 is SGHAT and CDR2 is FQNNGV. Trimming removed 5 bases from V and 4 bases from J, with 3 bases in between. CDR3 residues: CASSNYEQYF. In DNA, the CDR3 is TGTGCCAGCAGCAATTACGAGCAGTACTTC. Full variable domain (missing parts from reference TRBV11-2 and TRBJ2-7): EAGVAQSPRYKIIEKRQSVAFWCNPISGHATLYWYQQILGQGPKLLIQFQNNGVVDDSQLPKDRFSAERLKGVDSTLKIQPAKLEDSAVYLCASSNYEQYFGPGTRLTVT.

This sequence joins TRBV5-1 and TRBJ1-1; 10 nucleotides match TRBD1. After removal of 3 bases from V and 3 bases from J, the junction contained 2 bases not matched to a gene. The CDR3 is 14 amino acids. Germline values: CDR1 SGHRS, CDR2 YFSETQ. CDR3 sequence: CASSSDRGHTEAFF. In DNA form, the CDR3 reads TGCGCCAGCAGCTCAGACAGGGGGCACACTGAAGCTTTCTTT.

The chain has TRBV18 and TRBJ2-1; no reliable D call. Trimming left V 3 bases short and J 3 bases short, with 12 bases between. Germline-derived CDR1 and CDR2 are KGHSH and LQKENI. The CDR3 runs 15 residues. CDR3 region: CASSPQGSDYNEQFF. CDR3 bases: TGTGCCAGCTCACCGCAAGGGTCTGACTACAATGAGCAGTTCTTC.

The sample holds a few counts of this clone. The V call is TRBV5-1, the J call TRBJ2-5; TRBD1 matches at 7 bases. This CDR3 contains 13 residues. With V trimmed by 6 bases and J by 3 bases, 5 bases remained unmatched. CDR1 is SGHRS, CDR2 YFSETQ, per germline. The DNA of the CDR3 is TGCGCCAGCACCGTAGGGACAGAAGAGACCCAGTACTTC. It yields the protein CASTVGTEETQYF.

The V and J genes are TRBV29-1 and TRBJ2-5; D gene unclear. The CDR3 is 12 residues long. V was shortened by 1 base and J by 7 bases, with 10 bases between the two germline ends. CDR1 SQVTM and CDR2 ANQGSEA come from the germline V gene. The chain's CDR3 is CSVEALSGTQYF. The CDR3 DNA is TGCAGCGTTGAAGCTTTATCGGGGACCCAGTACTTC. The complete variable domain, with remaining parts taken from reference TRBV29-1 and TRBJ2-5, reads SAVISQKPSRDICQRGTSLTIQCQVDSQVTMMFWYRQQPGQSLTLIATANQGSEATYESGFVIDKFPISRPNLTFSTLTVSNMSPEDSSIYLCSVEALSGTQYFGPGTRLLVL.

The chain uses TRBV5-4 and TRBJ1-2, with 8 bases identical to TRBD1. CDR1 SGHNT and CDR2 YYREEE come from the germline V gene (reference sequence). The ends lost 5 bases at V and 7 bases at J; junction bases unmatched: 13. The CDR3 is made up of 15 amino acids. The CDR3 loop reads CASSLIQGAGVGYTF. CDR3 bases: TGTGCCAGCAGTTTAATCCAGGGGGCCGGGGTTGGCTACACCTTC.

This chain joins TRBV27 and TRBJ1-5; D gene uncertain. Trimming left V 6 bases short and J 7 bases short, with 4 bases between. The length of the CDR3 is 10 residues. Looked up from germline, CDR1 is MNHEY and CDR2 is SMNVEV (reference sequence). The CDR3 sequence is CASSWQPQHF. CDR3 in DNA: TGTGCCAGCAGCTGGCAGCCCCAGCATTTT.

The chain recombines TRBV7-9 with TRBJ2-7, with a possible D match to TRBD2 (7 bases). This CDR3 region has 14 residues. V was trimmed by 5 bases and J by 5 bases, leaving 16 bases between them. In germline, CDR1 is SEHNR, CDR2 FQNEAQ (reference sequence). CDR3 loop: CASSQQGGRNEQYF. The CDR3 DNA reads TGTGCCAGCAGCCAACAGGGAGGGAGGAACGAGCAGTACTTC.

This clone was detected only a few times. The chain combines TRBV18 with TRBJ1-1; D remains unclear. CDR1 KGHSH and CDR2 LQKENI come from the germline V gene. The CDR3 consists of 14 residues. Between the trimmed V and J ends, which lost 6 bases and 0 bases, there was a span of 11 bases. CDR3 bases: TGTGCCAGCTCGCTCAGGAGGGTGAACACTGAAGCTTTCTTT. Protein sequence: CASSLRRVNTEAFF.

J is TRBJ1-2 and V is TRBV9; D ambiguous. Germline V CDR1 and CDR2: SGDLS, YYNGEE. Trimming shortened V by 4 bases and J by 4 bases, and 14 bases separated the two germline ends. The CDR3 is 14 amino acids. The CDR3 nucleotides are TGTGCCAGCAGCCGCGGGGTGGAAAGCTATGGCTACACCTTC. Translated: CASSRGVESYGYTF.